The 4 T cell receptor beta chains below all came from one sample that was sequenced in a study of control samples from healthy donors and cancer patients. The table came from immunoSEQ multiplex PCR; TCRdb's copy has only in-frame clones and leaves some out. The repertoire holds approximately 170,000 clones, 92% seen once, with about 0.64% in the top ten. Material for sequencing was blood. The receptors here all came from a young woman in good health.

The chain couples TRBV27 to TRBJ1-2, with TRBD1 matching 8 bases. Unmatched junction bases numbered 6, after V lost 2 bases and J lost 1 base. The CDR3 is made up of 16 amino acids. Germline assignment: CDR1 MNHEY and CDR2 SMNVEV (reference sequence). CDR3 residues: CASSLLRTGYNYGYTF. In DNA form, the CDR3 reads TGTGCCAGCAGTTTACTTAGGACAGGGTATAACTATGGCTACACCTTC.

The V gene is TRBV27, the J gene TRBJ2-1; 7 bases match TRBD2. The CDR3 contains 16 residues. CDR1 is MNHEY, CDR2 SMNVEV, per germline (reference sequence). Germline trimming cut 5 bases from V and 1 base from J; bases unmatched to any gene: 8. DNA of the CDR3: TGTGCCAGCAGTACCCTAGCGGTCCGGTCCTACAATGAGCAGTTCTTC. Residues: CASSTLAVRSYNEQFF.

This clone was found once. The chain joins TRBV2 to TRBJ1-5; the D is unclear. Trimming took 6 bases from V and 6 from J, leaving 9 bases between them. Germline V gives CDR1 SNHLY, CDR2 FYNNEI. CDR3 length: 12 amino acids. The CDR3 DNA is TGTGCCAGCAGCCTAGGGCTTCAGCCCCAGCATTTT. This translates into CASSLGLQPQHF.

The chain joins TRBV7-2 to TRBJ2-7; D may be TRBD2 (6 bases). Trimming removed 1 base at V and 0 bases at J, with 7 bases between. From germline, CDR1 is SGHTA and CDR2 FQGNSA. The CDR3 extends over 14 amino acids. Written as DNA, the CDR3 is TGTGCCAGCAGCTTAGGTAGCGGCTCCTACGAGCAGTACTTC. Its translation is CASSLGSGSYEQYF.